This TCR beta chain was identified during a study of blood T cell repertoires in COVID-19. Study in general: The samples span acute and convalescent COVID-19 from the United States, Italy and Spain. T cells, B-cell-depleted T cells, or PBMCs supplied cDNA or gDNA.

The CDR3 is 14 amino acids. J was trimmed by 6 bases and V by 5 bases; bases with no gene match: 9. Looked up from germline, CDR1 is GTSNPN and CDR2 is SVGIG (reference sequence). One Seattle source followed patients from active infection through their disease course. Per the authors' pipeline: Reference gene primer amplification gave estimated nucleated cell counts. Sequencing used immunoSEQ multiplex PCR; TCRdb keeps in-frame clones, though not all of them. V and J calls and clone size come straight from that table; D and trimming were deduced from the DNA. The data contain 250,000 to 350,000 clones, 84% of them singletons.

The sequence was collected from a human donor with COVID-19, enrolled during active disease. The donor label of this sample is uncertain. Sequencing used peripheral blood. The chain uses TRBV30 and TRBJ2-2; 7 bases are a match to TRBD2. CDR3 in DNA: TGTGCCTGGGCCCCCCGGACTAGTTCCGGGGAGCTGTTTTTT. This gives the protein CAWAPRTSSGELFF. Complete variable domain (other parts from reference TRBV30 and TRBJ2-2): SQTIHQWPATLVQPVGSPLSLECTVEGTSNPNLYWYRQAAGRGLQLLFYSVGIGQISSEVPQNLSASRPQDRQFILSSKKLLLSDSGFYLCAWAPRTSSGELFFGEGSRLTVL.